This T cell receptor beta chain was identified during a study of T cell repertoires in cytomegalovirus infection. Study conclusions and caveats: HLA-C-restricted CMV clonotypes gave the most frequent clonotype in two of eight donors.

TCRdb used MiXCR to reprocess the reads, holding one entry per CDR3 protein. The data contain around 230,000 distinct CDR3 sequences, approximately 38% of them singletons. For this clonotype: Its cognate antigen is unknown.

CDR3 length: 13 amino acids. V was trimmed by 2 bases and J by 1 base, leaving 8 bases between them. Germline CDR1 DFQATT, CDR2 SNEGSKA (reference sequence). This chain connects TRBV20-1 to TRBJ1-1; tentatively, D is TRBD1 (5 bases). Material: CD8+ T cells from cultured PBMCs, obtained from culture after CMV antigen stimulation. This TCR derives from a human donor in good health (CMV status not recorded). Some clones in this sample may be carry-over from other donors' samples. CDR3 coding DNA: TGCAGTGCTAGAAGGCAGGGGAACACTGAAGCTTTCTTT. It yields the protein CSARRQGNTEAFF.